A single T cell receptor beta chain is shown here with its context. What it binds is not known. The data derive from a study of Ad26.COV2.S vaccination and SARS-CoV-2 variants. Whole-study context: The donor belonged to the COV1001 Ad26.COV2.S trial arm.

Study-wide findings and caveats: Ad26.COV2.S recipients had broader spike-specific TCRs (P = 0.0014).

Assay used: immunoSEQ multiplex PCR; TCRdb lists only in-frame clones, some missing. The repertoire consists of approximately 410,000 clones, with about 90% occurring once and the leading ten covering 1.5% to 2%. Per the germline V gene, CDR1 is SGDLS and CDR2 is YYNGEE. There are 15 residues in the CDR3. The ends were cut back, 0 bases at V and 1 base at J, with 7 bases in the middle. Described treatment: 15 to 20 received Ad26.COV2.S at low or high dose, single or two shots; roughly five received placebo; per-sample allocation not given. Day 63 after the first vaccine or placebo injection was the time point for sampling.

The receptor was derived from a person between 18 and 59 years old who received the Ad26.COV2.S COVID-19 vaccine or a placebo. The chain has TRBV9 and TRBJ2-2, with no clear D. The sample consisted of peripheral blood, taken in a trial of Ad26.COV2.S vaccine versus placebo. CDR3 DNA sequence: TGTGCCAGCAGCGTAGTGGTGCAGAACACCGGGGAGCTGTTTTTT. Encoded protein: CASSVVVQNTGELFF.